This is a list of T cell receptor beta chains from one sample in a study of patients and donors after allogeneic stem cell transplantation. TCRdb re-derived calls from the RT-PCR reads in MiXCR, one entry per CDR3 protein. In the table there are about 400,000 distinct CDR3 sequences, 16% of which are singletons. The sample comprised blood, either unsorted or a sorted T cell fraction (not recorded which). The source is a human donor who was either an allogeneic HSCT recipient or a stem cell or donor lymphocyte infusion donor (not recorded which). It is not recorded whose cells these are; they may come from a transplant donor. Both conserved end residues are part of each CDR3. A D gene is named only where the DNA matches it firmly. Expanded clones get a size class; other rows say once, few or many, or leave the size out.

size,D,V,J,CDR3,DNA
few,TRBD2,TRBV24-1,TRBJ2-3,CATSDGLAGGSGDTQYF,TGTGCCACCAGTGATGGGCTAGCGGGAGGGTCTGGAGATACGCAGTATTTT
few,TRBD2,TRBV28,TRBJ2-7,CASKGSGGLSYEQYF,TGTGCCAGCAAAGGATCGGGAGGCCTATCCTACGAGCAGTACTTC
few,-,TRBV5-1,TRBJ2-2,CASSLALLRSGELFF,TGCGCCAGCAGCTTGGCCCTCCTCCGCTCCGGGGAGCTGTTTTTT
few,TRBD2,TRBV5-1,TRBJ2-3,CASVRGDSSTDTQYF,TGCGCCAGCGTCCGGGGGGACTCTAGCACAGATACGCAGTATTTT
-,TRBD2,TRBV6-5,TRBJ2-7,CASSYPSRTSGYEQYF,TGTGCCAGCAGTTACCCTTCGCGGACTAGCGGATACGAGCAGTACTTC
-,TRBD2,TRBV9,TRBJ2-1,CASSATGTSGVGEQFF,TGTGCCAGCAGCGCTACCGGGACTAGCGGGGTTGGTGAGCAGTTCTTC
-,-,TRBV27,TRBJ2-7,CASSPVSPYEQYF,TGTGCCAGCAGTCCGGTAAGCCCCTACGAGCAGTACTTC
-,TRBD1,TRBV18,TRBJ2-7,CASSPRQGRSSYEQYF,TGTGCCAGCTCACCCAGACAGGGCCGCAGCTCCTACGAGCAGTACTTC
many,TRBD1,TRBV5-1,TRBJ2-1,CASSSTGAVSYNEQFF,TGCGCCAGCAGCTCAACAGGGGCGGTATCCTACAATGAGCAGTTCTTC
-,-,TRBV9,TRBJ1-1,CASSVFPSAGQGNTEAFF,TGTGCCAGCAGCGTCTTCCCCAGCGCGGGACAAGGGAACACTGAAGCTTTCTTT
few,-,TRBV25-1,TRBJ1-2,CAVIHGYTF,TGTGCCGTAATTCATGGCTACACCTTC
-,TRBD2,TRBV12-3/TRBV12-4,TRBJ2-3,CASSLNLAGLADTQYF,TGTGCCAGCAGTTTAAACCTAGCGGGATTGGCAGATACGCAGTATTTT
once,TRBD2,TRBV3-1,TRBJ2-7,CASSQRLAGVVYEQYF,TGTGCCAGCAGCCAACGATTAGCGGGAGTGGTCTACGAGCAGTACTTC
-,TRBD1,TRBV9,TRBJ2-7,CASSVAGGPSYEQYF,TGTGCCAGCAGCGTAGCAGGGGGCCCTTCCTACGAGCAGTACTTC
few,-,TRBV20-1,TRBJ1-5,CSARDSRFSNQPQHF,TGCAGTGCTAGAGATTCGAGATTTAGCAATCAGCCCCAGCATTTT
-,-,TRBV18,TRBJ2-7,CASSPKRTGAYEQYF,TGTGCCAGCTCACCAAAGAGGACGGGGGCCTACGAGCAGTACTTC
few,-,TRBV4-3,TRBJ2-7,CASSQYDLSYEQYF,TGCGCCAGCAGCCAATATGACCTCTCCTACGAGCAGTACTTC
few,-,TRBV12-3/TRBV12-4,TRBJ2-2,CASSHTGTGELFF,TGTGCCAGCAGCCATACGGGAACCGGGGAGCTGTTTTTT
-,TRBD2,TRBV6-2/TRBV6-3,TRBJ2-3,CASTFGTSGGRLTDTQYF,TGTGCCAGCACCTTCGGGACTAGCGGGGGCCGCCTCACAGATACGCAGTATTTT
many,TRBD2,TRBV5-1,TRBJ2-2,CASSPTSGRRITGELFF,TGCGCCAGCAGCCCGACTAGCGGGAGAAGAATCACCGGGGAGCTGTTTTTT
many,-,TRBV12-3/TRBV12-4,TRBJ2-1,CASSPQGGEQFF,TGCGCCAGCAGCCCCCAGGGGGGAGAGCAGTTCTTC
-,-,TRBV15,TRBJ2-4,CATSRPTFLTKNIQYF,TGTGCCACCAGCAGACCGACATTTCTAACCAAAAACATTCAGTACTTC
few,TRBD2,TRBV7-3,TRBJ2-3,CASSSSPGTSGGASTDTQYF,TGTGCCAGCAGCTCATCACCCGGGACTAGCGGGGGGGCTAGCACAGATACGCAGTATTTT
-,TRBD1,TRBV9,TRBJ2-4,CASSDGQGKAKNIQYF,TGTGCCAGCAGCGACGGACAGGGGAAGGCCAAAAACATTCAGTACTTC
-,TRBD2,TRBV5-1,TRBJ2-1,CASSLTGGRVIEQFF,TGCGCCAGCAGCTTGACGGGCGGGAGGGTGATTGAGCAGTTCTTC
-,-,TRBV6-1,TRBJ2-1,CASRPGTYKLFSYNEQFF,TGTGCCAGCAGACCGGGGACTTACAAACTCTTCTCCTACAATGAGCAGTTCTTC
many,TRBD2,TRBV7-2,TRBJ2-2,CASSLLLAGKNTGELFF,TGTGCCAGCAGCTTACTCCTAGCGGGAAAGAACACCGGGGAGCTGTTTTTT
many,-,TRBV20-1,TRBJ2-1,CSAFSGIYPDNEQFF,TGCAGTGCTTTTAGCGGCATTTACCCCGACAATGAGCAGTTCTTC
-,-,TRBV25-1,TRBJ2-7,CASSPGIGEQYF,TGTGCCAGCAGTCCCGGAATCGGCGAGCAGTACTTC
few,TRBD1,TRBV5-1,TRBJ2-2,CASSETGGATGELFF,TGCGCCAGCAGTGAGACAGGGGGAGCCACCGGGGAGCTGTTTTTT
-,TRBD1,TRBV19,TRBJ2-6,CASSIGQGWAGANVLTF,TGTGCCAGTAGTATAGGACAGGGATGGGCTGGGGCCAACGTCCTGACTTTC
few,-,TRBV4-2,TRBJ1-5,CASSHDLSNQPQHF,TGTGCCAGCAGCCACGACCTTAGCAATCAGCCCCAGCATTTT
-,-,TRBV6-4,TRBJ2-2,CASSVDSGRPGELFF,TGTGCCAGCAGTGTGGATTCGGGTCGTCCCGGGGAGCTGTTTTTT
-,-,TRBV7-9,TRBJ2-7,CASSLALNPYEQYF,TGTGCCAGCAGCTTAGCCTTAAACCCTTACGAGCAGTACTTC
few,TRBD1,TRBV20-1,TRBJ2-4,CSARDSRGLKNIQYF,TGCAGTGCTAGAGATTCCAGGGGGCTTAAAAACATTCAGTACTTC
-,TRBD2,TRBV7-3,TRBJ2-3,CASSPIAGGRWGTDTQYF,TGTGCCAGCAGCCCGATAGCGGGGGGCCGGTGGGGCACAGATACGCAGTATTTT
few,-,TRBV5-6,TRBJ1-5,CASSLWTENSNQPQHF,TGTGCCAGCAGCTTGTGGACAGAAAATAGCAATCAGCCCCAGCATTTT
many,-,TRBV29-1,TRBJ1-1,CSVVRGSGNTEAFF,TGCAGCGTTGTAAGGGGATCGGGGAACACTGAAGCTTTCTTT
-,-,TRBV7-2,TRBJ2-7,CASSSGGGPPYEQYF,TGTGCCAGCAGCTCTGGGGGGGGGCCGCCCTACGAGCAGTACTTC
few,-,TRBV15,TRBJ1-5,CATSTRGVQPQHF,TGTGCCACCAGCACCCGTGGCGTCCAGCCCCAGCATTTT
few,-,TRBV20-1,TRBJ1-1,CSARKTGTDTEAFF,TGCAGTGCTCGTAAAACCGGGACGGACACTGAAGCTTTCTTT
many,-,TRBV5-1,TRBJ2-1,CASSSRDNEQFF,TGCGCCAGCAGCTCCCGGGACAATGAGCAGTTCTTC
few,TRBD1,TRBV15,TRBJ2-6,CATSRGGFRDRGIGANVLTF,TGTGCCACCAGCAGAGGGGGCTTCCGGGACAGGGGGATCGGGGCCAACGTCCTGACTTTC
few,-,TRBV7-3,TRBJ2-3,CASSLTFLDTQYF,TGTGCCAGCAGCTTAACGTTTCTGGATACGCAGTATTTT
few,TRBD2,TRBV29-1,TRBJ2-1,CSVEESGSVYEQFF,TGCAGCGTTGAAGAAAGCGGGAGTGTCTATGAGCAGTTCTTC